Sequencing of this T cell receptor (beta chain) was carried out in a study of immune evolution from preneoplasia to lung adenocarcinoma. This clone has just one count. Germline loops: CDR1 SGHAT, CDR2 FQNNGV. V lost 1 base, J lost 3 bases, and 10 bases lay in between. CDR3 length: 15 amino acids. TCRdb's table, derived via immunoSEQ multiplex PCR, lists solely in-frame clones and lacks some. The table has about 26,000 clones, roughly 74% seen once. The receptor's source is a person in their sixties or seventies with invasive lung adenocarcinoma. Some clones in this sample may be carry-over from other donors' samples. Sequenced: FFPE invasive lung adenocarcinoma tissue. The rearrangement uses TRBV11-2 and TRBJ2-1, with D uncertain. The CDR3 sequence is CASSLGPSFYNEQFF. The CDR3, as DNA: TGTGCCAGCAGCTTAGGCCCCAGCTTCTACAATGAGCAGTTCTTC.